The table lists the clone carrying this T cell receptor (beta chain) with a few counts. Via MiXCR, TCRdb re-called the RT-PCR reads, giving one row per CDR3 protein. The sample comprises some 960,000 distinct CDR3 sequences, under 20% of which are singletons, and roughly 6% rests with the top ten. The entry originates in a study of patients and donors after allogeneic stem cell transplantation. Trimming stripped 5 bases from V and 5 bases from J, with 13 bases between. Germline CDR1 and CDR2: SGHKS and YYEKEE (reference sequence). CDR3 length: 13 residues. The sample taken for sequencing was blood, either unsorted or a sorted T cell fraction (not recorded which). This rearrangement joins TRBV5-5 to TRBJ1-2; tentative D call: TRBD1 (6 bases). This TCR was recovered from a human donor who was either an allogeneic HSCT recipient or a stem cell or donor lymphocyte infusion donor (not recorded which). It is not recorded whose cells these are; they may come from a transplant donor. CDR3 region: CASRQNREYGYTF. DNA of the CDR3: TGTGCCAGCAGGCAGAACAGGGAGTATGGCTACACCTTC. Using reference TRBV5-5 and TRBJ1-2 for the parts outside the CDR3, the full variable domain is DAGVTQSPTHLIKTRGQQVTLRCSPISGHKSVSWYQQVLGQGPQFIFQYYEKEERGRGNFPDRFSARQFPNYSSELNVNALLLGDSALYLCASRQNREYGYTFGSGTRLTVV.